The 17 T cell receptor beta chains presented below share a single source sample, sequenced in a study of shared clonotypes between healthy human individuals. The data were produced by immunoSEQ multiplex PCR, yet TCRdb's version contains in-frame clones alone and is incomplete. The sample lists over 2 million clones; around 90% were seen once. Material: naive CD4+ T cells from PBMCs. Described subset: CD45RA+ positively selected. Source of these receptors: a man between 18 and 29 years old in good health. Some clones in this sample may be carry-over from other donors' samples.

This clone was seen once. J is TRBJ2-3 and V is TRBV5-1; TRBD1 agrees at 10 bases. After removal of 0 bases from V and 3 bases from J, the junction contained 4 bases not matched to a gene. Germline V gene data show CDR1 as SGHRS and CDR2 as YFSETQ. This CDR3 comprises 16 residues. The CDR3 loop reads CASSLVGTGETDTQYF. The CDR3 bases are TGCGCCAGCAGCTTGGTTGGGACAGGGGAAACAGATACGCAGTATTTT.

The V call is TRBV28, the J call TRBJ2-2, with D perhaps TRBD2 (5 bases). This CDR3 region has 15 residues. The V gene's germline CDR1 is MDHEN and CDR2 SYDVKM. V lost 7 bases, J lost 2 bases, and 14 bases lay in between. The CDR3 nucleotides are TGTGCCAGCAACCCAAGGACTTTTAACACCGGGGAGCTGTTTTTT. It is translated as CASNPRTFNTGELFF.

The CDR3 spells CASSQLAGEDTGELFF. CDR3 DNA sequence: TGCGCCAGCAGCCAACTAGCGGGAGAGGACACCGGGGAGCTGTTTTTT. J is TRBJ2-2 and V is TRBV4-3; 10 nucleotides agree with TRBD2. Germline values: CDR1 LGHNA, CDR2 YSLEER. V lost 2 bases to trimming and J lost 3 bases; unmatched junction nucleotides: 3. This CDR3 comprises 16 residues.

The J gene is TRBJ1-3, the V gene TRBV19, with 7 bases identical to TRBD1. With V trimmed by 5 bases and J by 2 bases, 9 bases remained unmatched. The CDR3 has 16 residues. Per the germline V gene, CDR1 is LNHDA and CDR2 is SQIVND (reference sequence). CDR3 loop: CASSALGGTAGNTIYF. The CDR3 DNA is TGTGCCAGTAGTGCCCTCGGTGGGACAGCTGGAAACACCATATATTTT.

CDR3 nucleotide sequence: TGCGCCAGCAGCCAAGGGGTCAGCTATAGCAATCAGCCCCAGCATTTT. Translation: CASSQGVSYSNQPQHF. The chain carries TRBV4-1 and TRBJ1-5; D remains unclear. CDR1 is MGHRA, CDR2 YSYEKL, per germline. This CDR3 has 16 residues. V lost 1 base, J lost 0 bases, and 10 bases lay in between.

The V and J genes are TRBV7-9 and TRBJ1-1, with 10 positions matching TRBD1. This CDR3 contains 16 residues. Trimming removed 5 bases from V and 0 bases from J; junction bases left unmatched: 6. Germline V gives CDR1 SEHNR, CDR2 FQNEAQ (reference sequence). This chain's CDR3 is CASSPRDRGLNTEAFF. The CDR3 bases are TGTGCCAGCAGCCCCAGGGACAGGGGCTTGAACACTGAAGCTTTCTTT. The complete variable domain, with remaining parts taken from reference TRBV7-9 and TRBJ1-1, reads DTGVSQNPRHKITKRGQNVTFRCDPISEHNRLYWYRQTLGQGPEFLTYFQNEAQLEKSRLLSDRFSAERPKGSFSTLEIQRTEQGDSAMYLCASSPRDRGLNTEAFFGQGTRLTVV.

The chain is built from TRBV5-4 and TRBJ2-3, with D possibly called TRBD1 or TRBD2 (6 bases each). V shed 3 bases and J shed 0 bases, with 17 bases lying between them. Germline V gene sequence: CDR1 SGHNT, CDR2 YYREEE (reference sequence). The CDR3 loop spans 17 amino acids. CDR3 in amino acids: CASSSAVGGASTDTQYF. CDR3 in DNA: TGTGCCAGCAGCTCAGCGGTGGGGGGCGCTAGCACAGATACGCAGTATTTT.

Worth noting for this clone: Other DNA sequences in the sample encode the same CDR3. The J gene is TRBJ2-2, the V gene TRBV7-9, with D unclear. V was clipped by 3 bases and J by 4 bases, with 9 bases between them. The CDR3 loop spans 14 amino acids. Per germline, CDR1 SEHNR and CDR2 FQNEAQ (reference sequence). CDR3 loop: CASSLNGGTGELFF. For the CDR3, the DNA is TGTGCCAGCAGCTTGAATGGTGGCACCGGGGAGCTGTTTTTT.

This clone was observed once. The CDR3 DNA is TGTGCCAGCAGCCTCGGGGGGTTTAATGAAAAACTGTTTTTT. It encodes CASSLGGFNEKLFF. The chain combines TRBV14 with TRBJ1-4; TRBD1 might be the D (5 bases). This CDR3 contains 14 residues. Germline V gives CDR1 SGHDN, CDR2 FVKESK. Trimming removed 4 bases at V and 4 bases at J, with 10 bases between. Full variable domain (rest looked up from reference TRBV14 and TRBJ1-4): EAGVTQFPSHSVIEKGQTVTLRCDPISGHDNLYWYRRVMGKEIKFLLHFVKESKQDESGMPNNRFLAERTGGTYSTLKVQPAELEDSGVYFCASSLGGFNEKLFFGSGTQLSVL.

V is TRBV7-8 and J is TRBJ2-3, with 14 bases aligning to TRBD2. V trimming: 8 bases; J trimming: 6 bases; junction bases outside the gene matches: 4. Germline V gene sequence: CDR1 SGHVS, CDR2 FQNEAQ. The CDR3 totals 14 residues. In nucleotides, the CDR3 is TGTGCCAGCGGGCGGACTAGCGGGAGGGATACGCAGTATTTT. Protein product: CASGRTSGRDTQYF.

This sequence joins TRBV7-9 and TRBJ2-7; D is uncertain. The CDR3 contains 12 residues. V lost 0 bases, J lost 5 bases, and 5 bases lay in between. Germline CDR1 and CDR2: SEHNR and FQNEAQ (reference sequence). CDR3 DNA: TGTGCCAGCAGCTTAGCCCTACACGAGCAGTACTTC. Amino acid sequence: CASSLALHEQYF. Using reference TRBV7-9 and TRBJ2-7 for the parts outside the CDR3, the full variable domain is DTGVSQNPRHKITKRGQNVTFRCDPISEHNRLYWYRQTLGQGPEFLTYFQNEAQLEKSRLLSDRFSAERPKGSFSTLEIQRTEQGDSAMYLCASSLALHEQYFGPGTRLTVT.

The rearrangement uses TRBV27 and TRBJ1-1, with D possibly being TRBD1 (5 bases). This CDR3 comprises 13 residues. Germline V gives CDR1 MNHEY, CDR2 SMNVEV (reference sequence). V dropped 7 bases and J dropped 1 base, with 10 bases sitting between them. The CDR3 bases are TGTGCCAGCACAGGGTTGGGGAACACTGAAGCTTTCTTT. This encodes CASTGLGNTEAFF.

The gene calls are TRBV28 and TRBJ2-1; D not resolved. Between the trimmed V and J ends, which lost 6 bases and 6 bases, there was a span of 6 bases. Germline values: CDR1 MDHEN, CDR2 SYDVKM. CDR3 length: 11 amino acids. In nucleotides, the CDR3 is TGTGCCAGCAGCTACGTCAATGAGCAGTTCTTC. Its protein product is CASSYVNEQFF.

This chain uses TRBV7-3 with TRBJ2-3; 11 positions agree with TRBD2. V was clipped by 2 bases and J by 1 base; unmatched bases: 5. The CDR3 covers 17 residues. The V gene's germline CDR1 is SGHTA and CDR2 FQGTGA. DNA of the CDR3: TGTGCCAGCAGCTTACTAGCGGGAGGAACGGGCACAGATACGCAGTATTTT. Protein sequence: CASSLLAGGTGTDTQYF.

The chain couples TRBV4-1 to TRBJ2-1; weak D call: TRBD2 (6 bases). Trimming cost V 0 bases and J 0 bases, with 15 bases left between them. CDR1 and CDR2 from the germline V gene are MGHRA and YSYEKL. CDR3 length equals 18 residues. CDR3 residues: CASSQDPGTVSSYNEQFF. The CDR3 nucleotides read TGCGCCAGCAGCCAAGATCCGGGGACTGTTAGCTCCTACAATGAGCAGTTCTTC.

This chain joins TRBV9 and TRBJ2-3; possible D gene TRBD2, 5 bases. The length of the CDR3 is 16 residues. Germline values: CDR1 SGDLS, CDR2 YYNGEE. V was trimmed by 0 bases and J by 2 bases, leaving 13 bases between them. CDR3 sequence: CASSVAEGENTDTQYF. CDR3 nucleotides: TGTGCCAGCAGCGTAGCCGAGGGAGAAAACACAGATACGCAGTATTTT.

This chain joins TRBV29-1 and TRBJ2-7; 9 bases match TRBD1. The CDR3 sequence is 13 residues long. The junction had 11 bases not matched to a gene; V was cut back by 7 bases and J by 7 bases. In germline, CDR1 is SQVTM, CDR2 ANQGSEA. This CDR3 is CSGAGTGQGEQYF. The CDR3 coding sequence is TGCAGCGGCGCCGGGACAGGGCAGGGGGAGCAGTACTTC.